The rows below give T cell receptor beta chains drawn from one sample of a study of control samples from healthy donors and cancer patients. Assay: immunoSEQ multiplex PCR; the TCRdb copy retains only in-frame clones and omits some. The sample has about 54,000 clones, 95% to 96% seen once. Sample: blood. These receptors were obtained from a woman in her 30s in good health. Both conserved end residues are part of each CDR3. The order of the fields is J gene, clone size, V gene, D gene, CDR3 length, CDR3 protein, CDR3 DNA. The D gene is left open where the match is weak. The listing skips clone size in some rows; elsewhere it reads once, few, many or a size class.

j_gene: TRBJ2-2; abundance: .; v_gene: TRBV28; d_gene: .; len: 14; CDR3aa: CASSPRTSSGELFF; CDR3nt: TGTGCCAGCAGCCCCCGAACTAGCTCCGGGGAGCTGTTTTTT
j_gene: TRBJ1-5; abundance: once; v_gene: TRBV2; d_gene: .; len: 13; CDR3aa: CASSEDGIQPQHF; CDR3nt: TGTGCCAGCAGTGAGGACGGAATACAGCCCCAGCATTTT
j_gene: TRBJ1-3; abundance: .; v_gene: TRBV28; d_gene: .; len: 16; CDR3aa: CASSTLGGGSGNTIYF; CDR3nt: TGTGCCAGCAGTACCTTGGGGGGCGGCTCTGGAAACACCATATATTTT
j_gene: TRBJ2-7; abundance: once; v_gene: TRBV19; d_gene: TRBD1; len: 14; CDR3aa: CASSRRDSSYEQYF; CDR3nt: TGTGCCAGTAGCCGACGGGACAGCTCCTACGAGCAGTACTTC
j_gene: TRBJ1-2; abundance: few; v_gene: TRBV27; d_gene: .; len: 14; CDR3aa: CATKLRDDNYGYTF; CDR3nt: TGTGCCACCAAATTGAGGGATGATAACTATGGCTACACCTTC
j_gene: TRBJ1-1; abundance: once; v_gene: TRBV4-1; d_gene: .; len: 15; CDR3aa: CASSQVWSGHTEAFF; CDR3nt: TGCGCCAGCAGCCAAGTTTGGTCGGGGCACACTGAAGCTTTCTTT
j_gene: TRBJ1-1; abundance: .; v_gene: TRBV5-4; d_gene: .; len: 12; CDR3aa: CASSWGFTEAFF; CDR3nt: TGTGCCAGCAGCTGGGGGTTTACTGAAGCTTTCTTT
j_gene: TRBJ2-2; abundance: .; v_gene: TRBV7-2; d_gene: .; len: 15; CDR3aa: CASRSGVGSTGELFF; CDR3nt: TGTGCCAGCAGGTCTGGCGTCGGGAGCACCGGGGAGCTGTTTTTT
j_gene: TRBJ2-3; abundance: .; v_gene: TRBV3-1/TRBV3-2; d_gene: .; len: 11; CDR3aa: CASSAADTQYF; CDR3nt: TGTGCCAGCAGCGCGGCGGATACGCAGTATTTT
j_gene: TRBJ1-2; abundance: once; v_gene: TRBV19; d_gene: TRBD1; len: 14; CDR3aa: CASSIQGDNYGYTF; CDR3nt: TGTGCCAGTAGTATCCAGGGGGACAACTATGGCTACACCTTC
j_gene: TRBJ2-1; abundance: .; v_gene: TRBV9; d_gene: TRBD2; len: 19; CDR3aa: CASSVLPRGASGPYNEQFF; CDR3nt: TGTGCCAGCAGCGTACTTCCGAGGGGGGCTAGCGGGCCCTACAATGAGCAGTTCTTC
j_gene: TRBJ2-3; abundance: .; v_gene: TRBV19; d_gene: .; len: 17; CDR3aa: CASSIMGSGHSTDTQYF; CDR3nt: TGTGCCAGTAGTATTATGGGGAGCGGCCATAGCACAGATACGCAGTATTTT
j_gene: TRBJ2-1; abundance: .; v_gene: TRBV5-1; d_gene: TRBD1; len: 15; CDR3aa: CASSLEGQPYNEQFF; CDR3nt: TGCGCCAGCAGCTTAGAGGGACAGCCCTACAATGAGCAGTTCTTC
j_gene: TRBJ1-2; abundance: .; v_gene: TRBV6-5; d_gene: .; len: 15; CDR3aa: CASMANRAPNYGYTF; CDR3nt: TGTGCCAGTATGGCGAACAGGGCCCCTAACTATGGCTACACCTTC
j_gene: TRBJ1-1; abundance: .; v_gene: TRBV7-9; d_gene: .; len: 12; CDR3aa: CASGTWNTEAFF; CDR3nt: TGTGCCAGCGGAACTTGGAACACTGAAGCTTTCTTT
j_gene: TRBJ2-1; abundance: .; v_gene: TRBV19; d_gene: .; len: 15; CDR3aa: CASSTLTQGGDEQFF; CDR3nt: TGTGCCAGTAGTACACTTACCCAGGGAGGCGATGAGCAGTTCTTC